This T cell receptor (beta chain) was sequenced during a study of cytomegalovirus exposure and HLA in healthy donors. Regarding this clone: What it binds is not known.

This table comes from immunoSEQ multiplex PCR, and its TCRdb copy is limited to in-frame clones, with some not included. The table shows fewer than 150,000 clones, with more than 75% occurring only once. The CDR3 has 17 residues. Trimming cost V 3 bases and J 2 bases, with 23 bases left between them. The germline gives CDR1 GTSNPN, CDR2 SVGIG (reference sequence). Overall study results and limits: According to a subsequent analysis, TCR clusters from the first cohort were inclined to appear together in the 100 to 150 validation repertoires. The listing of fewer than 200 TCR beta chains classed them as cytomegalovirus-associated. Rare TCR sequences predominated, though certain public TCRs were found in many donors.

The TCR sequence derives from a man between 18 and 35 years old in good health and CMV-seronegative. Sequenced input: PBMCs. The chain links TRBV30 to TRBJ2-7; a weak D match, TRBD1 (5 bases). The CDR3 sequence: CAWSVSLGSLGAYEQYF. Written as DNA, the CDR3 is TGTGCCTGGAGCGTTTCCCTTGGGTCCCTAGGGGCCTACGAGCAGTACTTC. The whole variable domain, remainder taken from reference TRBV30 and TRBJ2-7, is SQTIHQWPATLVQPVGSPLSLECTVEGTSNPNLYWYRQAAGRGLQLLFYSVGIGQISSEVPQNLSASRPQDRQFILSSKKLLLSDSGFYLCAWSVSLGSLGAYEQYFGPGTRLTVT.